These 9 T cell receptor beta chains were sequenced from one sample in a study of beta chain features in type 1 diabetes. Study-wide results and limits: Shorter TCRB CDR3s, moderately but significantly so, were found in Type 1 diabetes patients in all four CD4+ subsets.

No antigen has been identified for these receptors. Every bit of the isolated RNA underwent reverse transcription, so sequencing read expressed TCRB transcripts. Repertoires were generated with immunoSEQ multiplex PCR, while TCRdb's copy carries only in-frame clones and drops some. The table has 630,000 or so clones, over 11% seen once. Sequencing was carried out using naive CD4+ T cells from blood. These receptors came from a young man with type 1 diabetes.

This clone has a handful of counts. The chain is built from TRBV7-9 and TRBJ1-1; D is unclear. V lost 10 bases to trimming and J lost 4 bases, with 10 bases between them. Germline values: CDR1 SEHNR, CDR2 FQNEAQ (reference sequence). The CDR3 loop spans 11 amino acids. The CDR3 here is CAIWVGTEAFF. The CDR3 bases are TGTGCCATCTGGGTAGGCACTGAAGCTTTCTTT.

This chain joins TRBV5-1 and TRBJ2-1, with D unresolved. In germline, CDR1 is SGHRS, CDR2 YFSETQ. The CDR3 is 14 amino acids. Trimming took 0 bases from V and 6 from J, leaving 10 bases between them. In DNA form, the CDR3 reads TGCGCCAGCAGCTTGGAGGTGAAGCCCAATGAGCAGTTCTTC. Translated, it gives CASSLEVKPNEQFF.

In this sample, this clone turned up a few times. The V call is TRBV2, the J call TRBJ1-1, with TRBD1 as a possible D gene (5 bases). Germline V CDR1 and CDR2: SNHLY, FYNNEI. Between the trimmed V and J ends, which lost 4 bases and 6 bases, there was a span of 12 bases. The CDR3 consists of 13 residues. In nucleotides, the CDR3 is TGTGCCAGCAGTGGATCGGGGCCCGCTGAAGCTTTCTTT. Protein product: CASSGSGPAEAFF.

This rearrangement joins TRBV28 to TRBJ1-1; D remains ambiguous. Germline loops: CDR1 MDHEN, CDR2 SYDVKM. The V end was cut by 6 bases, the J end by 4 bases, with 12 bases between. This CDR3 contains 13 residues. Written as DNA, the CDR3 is TGTGCCAGCAGACTACTGACCGGCACTGAAGCTTTCTTT. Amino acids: CASRLLTGTEAFF.

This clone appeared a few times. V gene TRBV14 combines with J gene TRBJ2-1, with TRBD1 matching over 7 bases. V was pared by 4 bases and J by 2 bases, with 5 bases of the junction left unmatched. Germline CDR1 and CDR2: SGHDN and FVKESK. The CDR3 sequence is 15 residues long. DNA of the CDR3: TGTGCCAGCAGCCCCTTGGGACAGCCCTACAATGAGCAGTTCTTC. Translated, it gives CASSPLGQPYNEQFF.

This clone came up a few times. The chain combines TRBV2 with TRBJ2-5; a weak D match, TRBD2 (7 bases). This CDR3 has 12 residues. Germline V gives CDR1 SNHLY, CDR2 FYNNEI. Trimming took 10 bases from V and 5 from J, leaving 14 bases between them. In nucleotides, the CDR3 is TGTGCCACCGGAGGGGGGGCCGAGACCCAGTACTTC. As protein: CATGGGAETQYF.

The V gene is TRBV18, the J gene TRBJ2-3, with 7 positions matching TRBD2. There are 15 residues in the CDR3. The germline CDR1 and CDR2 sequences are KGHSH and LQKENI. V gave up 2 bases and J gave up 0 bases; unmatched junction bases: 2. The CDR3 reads CASSPVSGSTDTQYF. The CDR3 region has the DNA TGTGCCAGCTCACCAGTTAGCGGGAGCACAGATACGCAGTATTTT. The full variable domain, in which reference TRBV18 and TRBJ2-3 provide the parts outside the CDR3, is NAGVMQNPRHLVRRRGQEARLRCSPMKGHSHVYWYRQLPEEGLKFMVYLQKENIIDESGMPKERFSAEFPKEGPSILRIQQVVRGDSAAYFCASSPVSGSTDTQYFGPGTRLTVL.

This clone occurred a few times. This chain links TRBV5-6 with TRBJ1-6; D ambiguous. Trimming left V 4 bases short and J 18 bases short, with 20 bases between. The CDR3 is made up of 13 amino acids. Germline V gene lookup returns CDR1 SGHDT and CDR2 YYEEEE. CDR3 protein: CASSLRNRAAHHF. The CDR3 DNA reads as TGTGCCAGCAGCCTCCGCAATCGGGCGGCCCACCACTTT.

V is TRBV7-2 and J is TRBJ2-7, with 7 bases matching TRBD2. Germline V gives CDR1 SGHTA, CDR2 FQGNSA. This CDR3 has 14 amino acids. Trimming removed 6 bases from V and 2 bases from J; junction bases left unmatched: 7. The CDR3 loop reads CASSPRGGPYEQYF. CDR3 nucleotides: TGTGCCAGCAGTCCCCGGGGAGGGCCCTACGAGCAGTACTTC. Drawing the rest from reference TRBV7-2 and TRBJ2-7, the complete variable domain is GAGVSQSPSNKVTEKGKDVELRCDPISGHTALYWYRQSLGQGLEFLIYFQGNSAPDKSGLPSDRFSAERTGGSVSTLTIQRTQQEDSAVYLCASSPRGGPYEQYFGPGTRLTVT.